This T cell receptor beta chain originates from a study of CD8+ T cells in alopecia areata (dated by TCRdb to 2016 to 2019). With respect to the entire study: The treated patients, all with moderate-to-severe alopecia areata, were enrolled in an open-label pilot trial of oral tofacitinib given at 5 to 10 mg twice daily. TCRbeta CDR3 regions were amplified by immunoSEQ multiplex PCR with 35 Vbeta forward and 13 Jbeta reverse primers. The RNA source kit depended on sample type: the PAXgene miRNA kit for fixed scalp, the miRNeasy kit for PBMCs, and the RNeasy kit for mouse skin. Tofacitinib-treated patients had biopsies at baseline and at 4 and 24 weeks of treatment, with a later scalp biopsy in several patients. Tofacitinib was given for 6 to 18 months, followed by 6 months of follow-up off drug to assess delayed response and recurrence. Disease severity in treated patients was measured with the SALT score, which quantifies the percentage of affected scalp surface area. Human TCRbeta sequencing covered scalp tissue and sorted CD4+ and CD8+ peripheral blood T cells from patchy and totalis/universalis alopecia areata patients and healthy controls. Scalp clonality was compared among normal scalp (n=4), patchy alopecia areata scalp (n=8), and alopecia totalis/universalis scalp (n=8). The study used high-throughput TCRbeta sequencing to examine T cell clonal expansion in alopecia areata, in both the C3H/HeJ mouse model and human patients.

Findings and caveats that apply to the study as a whole: Compared with normal scalp, lesional scalp, particularly in alopecia totalis/universalis, had higher clonality and more expanded CD8+ clones, which suggests antigenic drive. Shared TCR sequences between patients were less evident than in mice, which may be partly attributable to HLA diversity in the patient population. Because the treated cohort was small and had only one nonresponder, larger studies are needed to examine links between baseline CD8+ expansion and response. Unlike mouse skin, which is dominated by gammadelta T cells, normal human skin has resident alphabeta T cells that are also sequenced, and this complicates analysis of the scalp TCR repertoire. Scalp clonality and the number of expanded CD8+ clones among the top 100 scalp clones were significantly decreased by tofacitinib. Many expanded lesional clones were found to persist in scalp and blood during tofacitinib treatment, and relapse after treatment cessation may be partly explained by this persistence.

What this sample's time point label stands for: roughly 27 days on oral tofacitinib. The sample's treatment or condition label is to be understood as: oral pan-JAK inhibitor, 5-10 mg twice daily. Lesional scalp punch biopsies and peripheral blood were obtained from alopecia areata patients. After PBMCs were isolated by density centrifugation and stained for CD3, CD4 and CD8, a FACSAria was used to sort CD4+ and CD8+ T cells. Libraries were constructed by the immunoSEQ multiplex PCR assay. RNA was extracted from all samples and reverse transcribed into cDNA as template for TCR sequencing. First-strand cDNA was synthesized with SuperScript III using a 2:1 mix of oligo-dT and random hexamers. A synthetic immune receptor repertoire was used to gauge amplification bias, and whatever bias remained was removed computationally. In the source study's methods: Raw reads were preprocessed to remove errors, and CDR3 was defined according to IMGT conventions as the region from the conserved cysteine to phenylalanine. Clonality was computed as 1 minus the Shannon entropy, with the entropy normalized by log2 of the number of productive unique TCRs. Whether each scalp clone was CD4 or CD8 was inferred by checking scalp TCRbeta sequences against the CD4 and CD8 repertoires from sorted blood. TCRdb mirrors the immuneACCESS table, restricted to in-frame sequences. Some clones are absent from its copies; in checked studies, under half trace to an unresolved V gene, and the reason for the others is unknown. V and J calls and clone size follow that table, whereas D and trimming were derived from the DNA. The sample contains around 190,000 clones, about three fifths of them found a single time. About 0.65% of the sample is in the top ten clones.

This clone has a single count. Its antigen is still unknown. Per-base quality was not reported, and no clone a single base away is much larger than it. The CDR3 contains 14 residues, cysteine and phenylalanine counted. CDR3 DNA only is kept here, 42 bases in frame from base 1. From V the trimming removes 5 bases and from J it removes 6 bases, while the gene matches leave 7 bases of the junction unaccounted for. The germline V gene encodes CDR1 WSHSY and CDR2 SAAADI. This clonotype originated in a human donor with alopecia areata. The source material was CD4+ T cells sorted from blood, sampled at week 4, from a patient treated with tofacitinib. Rearrangement joined TRBV10-2 to TRBJ2-7; 10 bases in the middle match TRBD2. The CDR3 protein: CASSLSSGSGEQYF. The nucleotides are TGCGCCAGCAGTCTGTCTAGCGGGAGTGGCGAGCAGTACTTC.